What follows are 9 T cell receptor beta chains derived from one specimen sequenced in a study of T cells in Graves' hyperthyroidism and ophthalmopathy. Authors of the study amplified TCR beta CDR3 regions from RNA transcripts. Primed by the HTBI set, a first-round RT-PCR was run on the TCR CDR3. TCRdb reprocessed the multiplex PCR reads via MiXCR and lists one record per CDR3 protein. The sample carries 550,000 to 650,000 distinct CDR3 sequences, about 14% recorded once. Sequencing was carried out using blood. All receptors derive from a woman aged 30 to 39 with Graves' hyperthyroidism that later progressed to Graves' ophthalmopathy.

This clonotype has at least ten counts. The chain links TRBV24-1 to TRBJ2-7; TRBD1 agrees at 7 bases. Germline V gene lookup returns CDR1 KGHDR and CDR2 SFDVKD. Trimming took 4 bases from V and 7 from J; bases not matched to a gene: 6. CDR3 length equals 13 residues. The CDR3 spells CATSDPDREEQYF. Here the CDR3 DNA reads TGTGCCACCAGTGACCCCGACAGGGAGGAGCAGTACTTC.

This clonotype appeared a few times. V gene TRBV30 combines with J gene TRBJ1-1, with D unresolved. Germline lookup yields CDR1 GTSNPN and CDR2 SVGIG (reference sequence). Trimming removed 8 bases at V and 5 bases at J, with 9 bases between. The CDR3 runs 10 residues. The CDR3 DNA sequence: TGTGCCATGGCGCGGACTGAAGCTTTCTTT. Protein: CAMARTEAFF.

This clonotype has just a few counts. This rearrangement joins TRBV7-6 to TRBJ2-3; D is possibly TRBD2 (6 bases). Germline V lookup: CDR1 SGHVS, CDR2 FNYEAQ. This CDR3 comprises 15 residues. With 5 bases removed from V and 6 bases from J, the gap between germline ends came to 18 bases. The CDR3 spells CASSLSGLTADTQYF. In nucleotides, the CDR3 is TGTGCCAGCAGCCTCTCGGGACTCACCGCCGATACGCAGTATTTT.

This clonotype was counted many times. V is TRBV11-3 and J is TRBJ1-3; 9 nucleotides agree with TRBD1. Germline V lookup: CDR1 SGHNT, CDR2 YENEEA. Unmatched junction bases numbered 6, after V lost 6 bases and J lost 3 bases. CDR3 length: 15 residues. The CDR3 spells CASRSQGADGNTIYF. CDR3 sequence (DNA): TGTGCCAGCAGGTCACAGGGGGCAGATGGAAACACCATATATTTT.

This clonotype was counted between two and nine times. The chain uses TRBV30 and TRBJ1-1, with unresolved D. The germline CDR1 and CDR2 sequences are GTSNPN and SVGIG (reference sequence). This CDR3 comprises 13 residues. With 4 bases removed from V and 3 bases from J, the gap between germline ends came to 12 bases. The CDR3: CAWKSSVYTEAFF. The CDR3 DNA reads as TGTGCCTGGAAAAGTTCAGTGTACACTGAAGCTTTCTTT.

The table lists this clonotype with many counts. This chain joins TRBV10-3 and TRBJ1-4; D is unclear. The V end lost 2 bases, the J end lost 8 bases, and 6 bases lay between the germline ends. The germline CDR1 and CDR2 sequences are ENHRY and SYGVKD. CDR3 length equals 12 residues. The CDR3 reads CAISEAGEKLFF. In nucleotides, the CDR3 is TGTGCCATCAGTGAGGCCGGGGAAAAACTGTTTTTT.

V usage is TRBV11-3 and J usage is TRBJ2-3, with D unclear. Trimming pared 0 bases from V and 2 bases from J, leaving 6 bases between. The CDR3 covers 14 residues. The germline gives CDR1 SGHNT, CDR2 YENEEA. CDR3 DNA: TGTGCCAGCAGCTTAGATCAGATCACAGATACGCAGTATTTT. This translates into CASSLDQITDTQYF.

This clonotype was seen at least ten times. The CDR3 loop is CASTPQGAVGANVLTF. The DNA of the CDR3 is TGTGCCAGCACCCCACAGGGGGCAGTTGGGGCCAACGTCCTGACTTTC. This chain links TRBV28 with TRBJ2-6, with TRBD1 identical over 9 bases. Germline lookup yields CDR1 MDHEN and CDR2 SYDVKM. The CDR3 runs to 16 residues. Trimming took 7 bases from V and 3 from J; bases not matched to a gene: 7.

On this clonotype itself: The junction and the germline gene differ at one end; a read error may be behind it. This chain connects TRBV9 to TRBJ1-6; D is unclear. CDR3 length: 13 residues. Germline V gene data show CDR1 as SGDLS and CDR2 as YYNGEE. CDR3 amino acids: CTSSVVQNSPLHF. Written as DNA, the CDR3 is TGTACCAGCAGCGTAGTCCAAAATTCACCCCTCCACTTT.